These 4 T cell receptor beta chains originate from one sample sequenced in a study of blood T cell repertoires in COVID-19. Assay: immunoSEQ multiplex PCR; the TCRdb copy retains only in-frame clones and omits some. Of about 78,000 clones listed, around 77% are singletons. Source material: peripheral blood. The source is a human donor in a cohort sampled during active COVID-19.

CDR3 DNA sequence: TGCGCCAGCAGCTTGGCACGGACAGGGATAGGGGACACCATATATTTT. This gives the protein CASSLARTGIGDTIYF. The chain uses TRBV5-1 and TRBJ1-3, with 8 bases identical to TRBD1. Trimming took 0 bases from V and 8 from J; bases not matched to a gene: 10. The V gene's germline CDR1 is SGHRS and CDR2 YFSETQ. The CDR3 length is 16 residues.

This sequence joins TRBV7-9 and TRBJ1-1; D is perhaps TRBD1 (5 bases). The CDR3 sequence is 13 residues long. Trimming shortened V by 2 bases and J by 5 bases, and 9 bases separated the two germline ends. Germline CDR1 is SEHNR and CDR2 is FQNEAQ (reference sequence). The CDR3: CASSLNSGTEAFF. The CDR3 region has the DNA TGTGCCAGCAGCTTAAATTCAGGGACTGAAGCTTTCTTT.

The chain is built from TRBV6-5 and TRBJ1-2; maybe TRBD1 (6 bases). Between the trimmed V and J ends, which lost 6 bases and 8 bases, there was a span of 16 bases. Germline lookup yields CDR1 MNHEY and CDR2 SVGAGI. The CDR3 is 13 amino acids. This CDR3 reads CASRTGLPGGYTF. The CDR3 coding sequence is TGTGCCAGCAGAACAGGGTTGCCCGGCGGCTACACCTTC.

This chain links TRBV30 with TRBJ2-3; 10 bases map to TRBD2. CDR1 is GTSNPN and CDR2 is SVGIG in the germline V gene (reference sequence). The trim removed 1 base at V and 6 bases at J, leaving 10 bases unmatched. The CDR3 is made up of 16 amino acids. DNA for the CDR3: TGTGCCTGGAGTGCCTACCAGCGGGGGGGGGTTGATACGCAGTATTTT. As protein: CAWSAYQRGGVDTQYF.